The sample holds a few counts of the clone carrying this TCR beta chain. This sample is drawn from a study of naive and memory T cell subsets. The SP2 primer and nested alpha and beta constant region primers amplified ligated cDNA in four rounds. Blood and skin TCR RNA was reverse transcribed with alpha and beta constant primers. From the 5' RACE reads, TCRdb called clonotypes with MiXCR, one entry per CDR3 protein. Counted here are 60,000 or so distinct CDR3 sequences, around 7.7% occurring once; the ten biggest clones make up over 7.5%. CDR1 is LGHDT and CDR2 is YNNKEL in the germline V gene (reference sequence). The CDR3 spans 18 residues. Trimming took 0 bases from V and 0 from J, leaving 15 bases between them. An oligonucleotide containing a UMI was ligated to the 3' end of TCR cDNA. Input was about 1 to 1,100 ng of DNase-treated total RNA without cell sorting.

This clonotype was obtained from a male donor in good health. The chain couples TRBV3-1 to TRBJ1-3; weak D call: TRBD1 (5 bases). CDR3 region: CASSQEAPGAFSGNTIYF. CDR3 nucleotides: TGTGCCAGCAGCCAAGAGGCCCCTGGGGCTTTCTCTGGAAACACCATATATTTT.